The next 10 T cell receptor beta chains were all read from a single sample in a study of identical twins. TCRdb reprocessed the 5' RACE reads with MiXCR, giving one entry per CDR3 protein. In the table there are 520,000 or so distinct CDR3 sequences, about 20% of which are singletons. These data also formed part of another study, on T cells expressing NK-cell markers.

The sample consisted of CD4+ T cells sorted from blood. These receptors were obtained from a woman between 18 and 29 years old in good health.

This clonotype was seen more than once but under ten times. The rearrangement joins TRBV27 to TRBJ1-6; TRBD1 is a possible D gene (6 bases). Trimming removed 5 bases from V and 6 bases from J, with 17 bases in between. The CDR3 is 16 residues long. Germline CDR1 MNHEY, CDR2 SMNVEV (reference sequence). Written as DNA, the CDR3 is TGTGCCAGCAGTCTAACCTACAGGGCAACTAATTCACCCCTCCACTTT. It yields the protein CASSLTYRATNSPLHF.

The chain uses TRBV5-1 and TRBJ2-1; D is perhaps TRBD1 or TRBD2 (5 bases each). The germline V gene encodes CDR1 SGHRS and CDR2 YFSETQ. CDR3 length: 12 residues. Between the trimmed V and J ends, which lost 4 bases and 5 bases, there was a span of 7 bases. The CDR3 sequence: CASSRGDNEQFF. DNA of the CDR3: TGCGCCAGCAGCCGAGGGGACAATGAGCAGTTCTTC.

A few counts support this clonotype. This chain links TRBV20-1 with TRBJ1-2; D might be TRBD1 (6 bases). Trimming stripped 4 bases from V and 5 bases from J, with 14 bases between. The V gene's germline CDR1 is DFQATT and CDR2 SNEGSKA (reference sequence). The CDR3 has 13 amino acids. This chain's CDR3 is CSAIRDNTYGYTF. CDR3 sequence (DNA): TGCAGTGCTATCCGGGACAACACGTATGGCTACACCTTC.

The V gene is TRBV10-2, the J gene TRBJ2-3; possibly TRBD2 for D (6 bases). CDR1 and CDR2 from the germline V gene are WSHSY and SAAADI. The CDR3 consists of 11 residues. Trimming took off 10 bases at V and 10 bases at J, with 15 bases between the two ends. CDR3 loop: CATQTGEAQYF. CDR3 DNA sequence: TGCGCCACCCAGACCGGGGAGGCGCAGTATTTT.

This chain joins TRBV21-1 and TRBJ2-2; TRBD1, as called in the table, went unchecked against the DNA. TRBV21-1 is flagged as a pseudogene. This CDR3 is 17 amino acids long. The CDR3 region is CASSTVQGTVGTGELFF. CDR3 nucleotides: TGTGCCAGCAGCACCGTACAGGGGACCGTCGGAACCGGGGAGCTGTTTTTT.

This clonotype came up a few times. Here the CDR3 reads CSVAFGTLGLEQYF. The CDR3 coding sequence is TGCAGCGTCGCTTTCGGGACGCTGGGGCTCGAGCAGTACTTC. This chain connects TRBV29-1 to TRBJ2-7, with D perhaps assigned TRBD1 or TRBD2 (5 bases each). V shed 6 bases and J shed 6 bases, with 21 bases lying between them. The CDR3 runs 14 residues. Germline V gene data show CDR1 as SQVTM and CDR2 as ANQGSEA.

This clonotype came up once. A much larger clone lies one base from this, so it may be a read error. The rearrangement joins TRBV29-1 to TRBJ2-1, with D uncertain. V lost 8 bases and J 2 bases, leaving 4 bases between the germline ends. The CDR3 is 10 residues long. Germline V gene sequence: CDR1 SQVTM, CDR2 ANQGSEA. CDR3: CSLTYNEQFF. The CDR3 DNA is TGCAGCCTTACCTACAATGAGCAGTTCTTC.

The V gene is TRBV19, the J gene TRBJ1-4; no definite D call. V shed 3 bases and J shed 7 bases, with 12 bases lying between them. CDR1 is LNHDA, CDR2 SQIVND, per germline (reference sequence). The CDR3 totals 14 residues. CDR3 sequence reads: CASSIQHGGEKLFF. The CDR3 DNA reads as TGTGCCAGTAGTATTCAGCATGGAGGTGAAAAACTGTTTTTT.

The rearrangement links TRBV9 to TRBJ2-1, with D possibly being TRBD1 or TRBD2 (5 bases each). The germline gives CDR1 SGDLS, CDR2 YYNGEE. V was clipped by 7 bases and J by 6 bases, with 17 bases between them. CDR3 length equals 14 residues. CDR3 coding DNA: TGTGCCAGCTCCCGGGGCCGTGGAGCCAATGAGCAGTTCTTC. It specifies CASSRGRGANEQFF.

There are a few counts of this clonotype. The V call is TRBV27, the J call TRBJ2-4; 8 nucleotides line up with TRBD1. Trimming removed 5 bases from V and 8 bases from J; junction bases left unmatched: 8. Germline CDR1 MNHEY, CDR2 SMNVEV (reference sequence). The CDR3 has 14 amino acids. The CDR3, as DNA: TGTGCCAGCAGTCCCCGGACAGGGAGAGACATTCAGTACTTC. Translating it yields CASSPRTGRDIQYF.